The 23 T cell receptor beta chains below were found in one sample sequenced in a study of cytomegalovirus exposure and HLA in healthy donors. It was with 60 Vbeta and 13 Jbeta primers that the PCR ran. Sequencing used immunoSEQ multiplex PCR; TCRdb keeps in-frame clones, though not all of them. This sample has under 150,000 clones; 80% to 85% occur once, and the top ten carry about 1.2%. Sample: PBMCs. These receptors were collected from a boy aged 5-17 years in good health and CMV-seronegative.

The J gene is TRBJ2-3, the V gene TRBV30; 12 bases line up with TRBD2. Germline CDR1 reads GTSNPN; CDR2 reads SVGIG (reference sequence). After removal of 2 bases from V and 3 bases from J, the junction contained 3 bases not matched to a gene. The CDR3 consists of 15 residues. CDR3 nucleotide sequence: TGTGCCTGGAGTCTGCTAGCGGGAGGGACAGATACGCAGTATTTT. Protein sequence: CAWSLLAGGTDTQYF.

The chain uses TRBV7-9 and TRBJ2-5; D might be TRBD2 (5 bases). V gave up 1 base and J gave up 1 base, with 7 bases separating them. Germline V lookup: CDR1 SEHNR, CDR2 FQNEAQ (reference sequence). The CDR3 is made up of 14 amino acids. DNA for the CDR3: TGTGCCAGCAGCTTAGTAGCGACCCAAGAGACCCAGTACTTC. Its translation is CASSLVATQETQYF.

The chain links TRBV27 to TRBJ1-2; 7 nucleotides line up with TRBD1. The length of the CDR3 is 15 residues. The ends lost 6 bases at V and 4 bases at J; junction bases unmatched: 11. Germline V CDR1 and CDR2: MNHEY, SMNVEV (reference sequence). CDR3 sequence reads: CASRHTGVMAYGYTF. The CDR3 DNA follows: TGTGCCAGCAGACATACAGGGGTGATGGCCTATGGCTACACCTTC.

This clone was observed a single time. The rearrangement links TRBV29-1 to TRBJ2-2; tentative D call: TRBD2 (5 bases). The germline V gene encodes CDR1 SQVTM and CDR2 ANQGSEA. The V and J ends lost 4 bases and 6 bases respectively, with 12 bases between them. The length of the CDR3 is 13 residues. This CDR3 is CSVVSGYPGELFF. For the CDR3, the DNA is TGCAGCGTTGTTTCGGGGTATCCCGGGGAGCTGTTTTTT.

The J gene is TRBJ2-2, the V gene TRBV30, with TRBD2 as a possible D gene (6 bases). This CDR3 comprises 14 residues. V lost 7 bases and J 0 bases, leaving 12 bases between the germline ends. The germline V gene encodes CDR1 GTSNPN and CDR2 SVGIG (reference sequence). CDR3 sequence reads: CAYRGGTNTGELFF. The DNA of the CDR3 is TGTGCCTACCGAGGAGGGACGAACACCGGGGAGCTGTTTTTT. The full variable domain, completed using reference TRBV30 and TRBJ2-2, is SQTIHQWPATLVQPVGSPLSLECTVEGTSNPNLYWYRQAAGRGLQLLFYSVGIGQISSEVPQNLSASRPQDRQFILSSKKLLLSDSGFYLCAYRGGTNTGELFFGEGSRLTVL.

CDR3 DNA sequence: TGTGCCAGCAGTCCCCGGGGGGGGGCATCCTACGAGCAGTACTTC. Its protein is CASSPRGGASYEQYF. The rearrangement uses TRBV27 and TRBJ2-7; 8 bases are shared with TRBD2. V dropped 5 bases and J dropped 1; count of bases not matched to a gene: 7. CDR1 and CDR2 (germline): MNHEY, SMNVEV (reference sequence). There are 15 residues in the CDR3.

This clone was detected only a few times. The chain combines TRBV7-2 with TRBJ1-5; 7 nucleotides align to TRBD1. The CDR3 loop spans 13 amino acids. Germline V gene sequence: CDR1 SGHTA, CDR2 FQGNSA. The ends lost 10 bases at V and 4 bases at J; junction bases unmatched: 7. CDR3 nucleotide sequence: TGTGCCACTTCGGAACAGGGGAATCAGCCCCAGCATTTT. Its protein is CATSEQGNQPQHF. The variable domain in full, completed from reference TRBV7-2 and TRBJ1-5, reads GAGVSQSPSNKVTEKGKDVELRCDPISGHTALYWYRQSLGQGLEFLIYFQGNSAPDKSGLPSDRFSAERTGGSVSTLTIQRTQQEDSAVYLCATSEQGNQPQHFGDGTRLSIL.

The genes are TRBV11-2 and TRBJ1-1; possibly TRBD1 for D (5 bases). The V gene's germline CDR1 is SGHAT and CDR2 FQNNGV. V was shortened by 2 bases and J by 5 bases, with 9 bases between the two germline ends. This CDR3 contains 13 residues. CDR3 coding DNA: TGTGCCAGCAGCTTATGGGGGGAGACTGAAGCTTTCTTT. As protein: CASSLWGETEAFF.

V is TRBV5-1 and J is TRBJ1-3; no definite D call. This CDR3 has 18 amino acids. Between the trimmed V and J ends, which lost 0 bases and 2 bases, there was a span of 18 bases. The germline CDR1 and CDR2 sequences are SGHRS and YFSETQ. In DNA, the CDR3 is TGCGCCAGCAGCTTGGCCCTTACCTCTGAGGGCCCTGGAAACACCATATATTTT. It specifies CASSLALTSEGPGNTIYF.

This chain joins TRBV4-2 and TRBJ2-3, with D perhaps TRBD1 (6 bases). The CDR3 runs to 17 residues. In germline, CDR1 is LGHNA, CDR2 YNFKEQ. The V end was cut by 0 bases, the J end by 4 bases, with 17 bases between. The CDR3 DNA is TGTGCCAGCAGCCAAGATTCGGCGGCTTCAGGGGCAGATACGCAGTATTTT. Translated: CASSQDSAASGADTQYF.

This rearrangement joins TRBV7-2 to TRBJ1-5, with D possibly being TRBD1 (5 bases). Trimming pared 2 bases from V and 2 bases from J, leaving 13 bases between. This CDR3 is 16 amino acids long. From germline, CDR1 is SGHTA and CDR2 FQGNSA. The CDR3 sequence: CASSLRGPGGNQPQHF. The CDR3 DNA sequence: TGTGCCAGCAGCTTAAGGGGCCCTGGCGGCAATCAGCCCCAGCATTTT. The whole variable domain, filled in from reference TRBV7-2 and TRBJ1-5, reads GAGVSQSPSNKVTEKGKDVELRCDPISGHTALYWYRQSLGQGLEFLIYFQGNSAPDKSGLPSDRFSAERTGGSVSTLTIQRTQQEDSAVYLCASSLRGPGGNQPQHFGDGTRLSIL.

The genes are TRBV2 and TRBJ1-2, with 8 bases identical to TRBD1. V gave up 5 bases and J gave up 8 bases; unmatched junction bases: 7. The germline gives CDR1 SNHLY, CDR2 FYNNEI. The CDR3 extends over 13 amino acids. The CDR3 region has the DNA TGTGCCAGCAGTCCACGGACAGGGCCCGGCTACACCTTC. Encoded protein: CASSPRTGPGYTF.

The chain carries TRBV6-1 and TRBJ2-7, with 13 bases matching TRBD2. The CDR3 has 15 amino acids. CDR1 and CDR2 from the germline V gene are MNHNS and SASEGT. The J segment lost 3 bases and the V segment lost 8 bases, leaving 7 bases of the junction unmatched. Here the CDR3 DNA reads TGTGCCAGCGTGCTGGGACTAGCGGGGCACTACGAGCAGTACTTC. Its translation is CASVLGLAGHYEQYF.

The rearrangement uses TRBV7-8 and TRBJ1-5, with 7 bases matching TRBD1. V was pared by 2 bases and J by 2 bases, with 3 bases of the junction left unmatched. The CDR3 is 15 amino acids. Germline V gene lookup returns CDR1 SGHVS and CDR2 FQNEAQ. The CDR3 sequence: CASSLLGGGNQPQHF. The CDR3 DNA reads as TGTGCCAGCAGCTTACTAGGGGGCGGCAATCAGCCCCAGCATTTT. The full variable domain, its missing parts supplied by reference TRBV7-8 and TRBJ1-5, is GAGVSQSPRYKVAKRGQDVALRCDPISGHVSLFWYQQALGQGPEFLTYFQNEAQLDKSGLPSDRFFAERPEGSVSTLKIQRTQQEDSAVYLCASSLLGGGNQPQHFGDGTRLSIL.

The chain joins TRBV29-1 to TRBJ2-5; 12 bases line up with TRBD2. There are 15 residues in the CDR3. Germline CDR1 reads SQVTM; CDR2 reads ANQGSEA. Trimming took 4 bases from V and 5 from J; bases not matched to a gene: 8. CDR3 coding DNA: TGCAGCGTTGTCTCTAGCGGGAGGGCCGACGAGACCCAGTACTTC. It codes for CSVVSSGRADETQYF. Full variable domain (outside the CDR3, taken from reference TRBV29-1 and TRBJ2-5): SAVISQKPSRDICQRGTSLTIQCQVDSQVTMMFWYRQQPGQSLTLIATANQGSEATYESGFVIDKFPISRPNLTFSTLTVSNMSPEDSSIYLCSVVSSGRADETQYFGPGTRLLVL.

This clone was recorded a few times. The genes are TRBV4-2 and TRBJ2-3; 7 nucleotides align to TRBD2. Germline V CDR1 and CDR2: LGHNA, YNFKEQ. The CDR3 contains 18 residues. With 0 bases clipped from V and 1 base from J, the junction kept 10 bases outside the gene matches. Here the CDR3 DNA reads TGTGCCAGCAGCCAAGAATCAAGCGGGACCTCTGGCACAGATACGCAGTATTTT. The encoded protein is CASSQESSGTSGTDTQYF.

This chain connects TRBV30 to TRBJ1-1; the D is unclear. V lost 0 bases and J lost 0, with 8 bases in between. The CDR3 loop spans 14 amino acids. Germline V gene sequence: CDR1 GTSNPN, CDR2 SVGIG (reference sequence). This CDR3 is CAWSVGLMNTEAFF. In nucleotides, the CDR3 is TGTGCCTGGAGTGTTGGCTTGATGAACACTGAAGCTTTCTTT.

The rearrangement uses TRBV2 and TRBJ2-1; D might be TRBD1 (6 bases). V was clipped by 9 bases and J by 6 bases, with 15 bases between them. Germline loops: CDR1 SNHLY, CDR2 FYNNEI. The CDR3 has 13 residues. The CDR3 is CASGDTGINEQFF. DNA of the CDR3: TGTGCCAGTGGTGACACAGGGATCAATGAGCAGTTCTTC.

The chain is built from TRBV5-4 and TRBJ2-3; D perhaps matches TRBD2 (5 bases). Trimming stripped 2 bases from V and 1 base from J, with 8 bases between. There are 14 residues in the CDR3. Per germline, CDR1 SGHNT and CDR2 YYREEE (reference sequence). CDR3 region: CASSLPAGTDTQYF. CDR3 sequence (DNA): TGTGCCAGCAGCTTACCAGCGGGCACAGATACGCAGTATTTT.

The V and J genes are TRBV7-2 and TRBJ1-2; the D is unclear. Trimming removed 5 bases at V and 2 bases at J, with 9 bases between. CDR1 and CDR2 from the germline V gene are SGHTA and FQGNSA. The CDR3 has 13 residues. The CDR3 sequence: CASSRQSNYGYTF. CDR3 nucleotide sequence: TGTGCCAGCAGCCGTCAGTCCAACTATGGCTACACCTTC.

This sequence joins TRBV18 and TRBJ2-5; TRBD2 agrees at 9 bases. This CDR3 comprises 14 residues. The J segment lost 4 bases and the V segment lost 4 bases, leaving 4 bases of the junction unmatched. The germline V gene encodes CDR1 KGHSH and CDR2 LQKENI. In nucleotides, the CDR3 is TGTGCCAGCTCACAACTGACTAGCGGAGAGACCCAGTACTTC. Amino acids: CASSQLTSGETQYF.

The CDR3 loop reads CASTLTGSKSSYEQYF. The CDR3 nucleotides are TGTGCCAGCACCCTGACTGGCTCCAAGAGCTCCTACGAGCAGTACTTC. The chain joins TRBV7-2 to TRBJ2-7; D call uncertain. V shed 7 bases and J shed 0 bases, with 19 bases lying between them. The CDR3 spans 16 residues. Germline V CDR1 and CDR2: SGHTA, FQGNSA.

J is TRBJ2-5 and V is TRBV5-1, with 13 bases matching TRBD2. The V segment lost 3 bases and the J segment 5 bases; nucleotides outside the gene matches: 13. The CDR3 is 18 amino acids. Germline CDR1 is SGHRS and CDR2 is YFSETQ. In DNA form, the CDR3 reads TGCGCCAGCAGCTGGGGGGGATCAGGACTAGCGGGAGCCGAGACCCAGTACTTC. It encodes CASSWGGSGLAGAETQYF.